One TCR beta chain is described in this entry. The data originate from a study of blood T cell repertoires in COVID-19. CDR3 size: 12 residues. Germline CDR1 MDHEN, CDR2 SYDVKM. V was trimmed by 3 bases and J by 9 bases, leaving 9 bases between them. Produced via immunoSEQ multiplex PCR; TCRdb's table is partial and in-frame only. The sample lists around 170,000 clones, 60% to 80% occurring once. V usage is TRBV28 and J usage is TRBJ1-5; D unclear. The sample taken for sequencing was PBMCs or T cells enriched from blood (not recorded which). This sequence was found in a man in his fifties or sixties who had been exposed to COVID-19. The CDR3 region is CASSFRGGPQHF. In DNA, the CDR3 is TGTGCCAGCAGTTTTCGGGGAGGGCCCCAGCATTTT.